These T cell receptor beta chains were read from a single sample in a study of blood T cell repertoires in COVID-19. Only in-frame clones appear in the TCRdb table, and some are missing; sequencing was by immunoSEQ multiplex PCR. The profile shows under 250,000 clones, roughly three quarters of them singletons. The sequencing sample was made of peripheral blood. The source is a woman aged 35 to 49 with COVID-19, enrolled during active disease. CDR3s include the opening cysteine and the closing phenylalanine or tryptophan.

V	CDR3
TRBV6-5	CASTSGQGYTGELFF
TRBV12-3/TRBV12-4	CASSSRGFEKLFF
TRBV5-1	CASSRGGLTPTDTQYF
TRBV3-1/TRBV3-2	CASSQTGGPLGETQYF
TRBV5-4	CASSSGQGQPQHF
TRBV3-1/TRBV3-2	CASTGAHRGSGAFF
TRBV6-5	CASSYGQGNTYEQYF
TRBV4-3	CASSQDRGGLDIQYF
TRBV7-8	CASSFLSYGSSYEQYF
TRBV30	CAWSVGSSGNQPQHF
TRBV7-9	CASQANYNEQFF
TRBV30	CAWSAGREFGLEFF
TRBV6-5	CASSQRLAGAGEQYF
TRBV3-1/TRBV3-2	CASFSLRGRGLATEFFF
TRBV6-2/TRBV6-3	CASSYGGTNQPQHF
TRBV9	CASSVGPGGPLNEQYF
TRBV5-4	CASSLMSSYNEQFF
TRBV5-5	CASSFGQGRNTGELFF
TRBV4-3	CASSQDYSSNQPQHF
TRBV5-1	CASSWGQSNTEAFF
TRBV5-1	CASSPGQGVTDTQYF
TRBV2	CASSEADLAGGPHTQYF
TRBV30	CAWSAPGEAFF
TRBV15	CATSLSTGFDGYTF
TRBV29-1	CSVVPPSTGRNTEAFF
TRBV5-1	CASSSQETQYF
TRBV19	CASSSTRQETQYF
TRBV12-3/TRBV12-4	CASSWAGGIEAFF
TRBV27	CASSYAGRRAYGYTF
TRBV5-1	CASSDGQGASGANVLTF
TRBV6-5	CASSYGTSGGAYEQYF
TRBV5-1	CASSLLEPSYGYTF
TRBV6-6	CASSIRDRGVPQHF
TRBV5-4	CASSLAFGQGGGYRGYTF
TRBV11-3	CASSPGGGGTMETQYF
TRBV4-1	CASSRTTGADYNEQFF
TRBV2	CASKRTSGPSEQYF
TRBV7-9	CARNPGPNTEAFF
TRBV14	CASSQVSVTGELFF
TRBV11-2	CASSAQVNSPLHF
TRBV5-4	CASSLAGQGTGNTIYF
TRBV19	CASSIQQGNTEAFF
TRBV5-4	CASSAGLAGVAEQYF
TRBV27	CARIGQSAFF
TRBV7-2	CASSYDRGAPNTGELFF
TRBV9	CASSVGTSGSQGELFF
TRBV6-6	CASSYSTSGSYEQYF
TRBV21-1	CASSKGVLTGGRDYGYTF
TRBV5-1	CASSLARTSGGRTDTQYF
TRBV24-1	CATSSQDRFYEQYF
TRBV12-5	CASGLDRGLSGELFF
TRBV29-1	CSVRTGQGGNAFF
TRBV5-1	CASSLVPFSGGADEQFF
TRBV12-3/TRBV12-4	CASGLSLAIYF
TRBV19	CASQNGQGRQETQYF
TRBV2	CASRTGASTEAFF
TRBV20-1	CSASGILRTGDSYEQYF
TRBV12-3/TRBV12-4	CASRRGQGLEAFF
TRBV14	CASSQVLGGEQYF